This T cell receptor beta chain was sequenced during a study of shared clonotypes between healthy human individuals. Study-level findings and limits: What naive subsets generally showed was a larger estimated richness than memory subsets showed.

Turning to this clone: The antigen is undetermined.

Only CD45RO-negative cells positively selected for CCR7 counted as naive CD8 cells, so terminally differentiated effector memory CD45RA+ cells were excluded. Donation came from healthy HIV-negative adults that had no recent acute infections or vaccinations. The CDR3 is 13 residues long. The V end lost 11 bases, the J end lost 6 bases, and 17 bases lay between the germline ends. CDR1 is SEHNR and CDR2 is FQNEAQ in the germline V gene (reference sequence). The data were produced by immunoSEQ multiplex PCR, yet TCRdb's version contains in-frame clones alone and is incomplete. The sample shows about 2.2 million clones, more than 85% of them seen only once.

Sequenced input: naive CD8+ T cells from PBMCs. The chain uses TRBV7-9 and TRBJ2-1; D may be TRBD2 (5 bases). The source is a man aged 18 to 30 in good health. Some clones in this sample may be carry-over from other donors' samples. CDR3 loop: CASERRVGNEQFF. The CDR3 nucleotides read TGTGCCTCCGAGCGGCGGGTGGGCAATGAGCAGTTCTTC.